These T cell receptor beta chains were read from a single sample in a study of molecular identifiers for immune sequencing clone quantification. One entry per CDR3 protein results from TCRdb running MiXCR on the PCR reads. Among just under 650,000 distinct CDR3 sequences listed, just under 20% were seen once. Input material: naive CD8+ T cells from blood, with Jurkat cell RNA spiked in. These receptors were collected from a human donor in good health. Some libraries in this study had Jurkat cell RNA spiked in. CDR3s include the opening cysteine and the closing phenylalanine or tryptophan. A D gene is named only where the DNA matches it firmly. Rows give clone size only sometimes, using once, few, many, or a class for an expanded clone.

clone_size	v_call	d_call	j_call	cdr3_nt	cdr3_aa
many	TRBV2	-	TRBJ2-7	TGTGCCAGCAGCAGCCGGACGGACGCCGTATACGAGCAGTACTTC	CASSSRTDAVYEQYF
many	TRBV6-5	-	TRBJ2-7	TGTGCCAGCAGTTACTCGAGAGGGGTCGAGCAGTACTTC	CASSYSRGVEQYF
many	TRBV12-3/TRBV12-4	TRBD1	TRBJ2-1	TGTGCCAGCAGGCGACGGTCTAGACAGGGGGCGGGCAATGAGCAGTTCTTC	CASRRRSRQGAGNEQFF
few	TRBV5-4	-	TRBJ1-6	TGTGCCAGCAGCTTGCCGGGAAGCTCCTATAATTCACCCCTCCACTTT	CASSLPGSSYNSPLHF
few	TRBV7-9	TRBD2	TRBJ2-1	TGTGCCAGCAGCCTACTAGCGGGAGGCAACAATGAGCAGTTCTTC	CASSLLAGGNNEQFF
many	TRBV13	-	TRBJ1-5	TGTGCCAGCAGCTTAGGGGGCACCCAGCCCCAGCATTTT	CASSLGGTQPQHF
many	TRBV7-9	TRBD1	TRBJ2-7	TGTGCCAGCAGCTCCGGACCCGACAGGGTTGACGACGAGCAGTACTTC	CASSSGPDRVDDEQYF
many	TRBV7-9	-	TRBJ2-7	TGTGCCAGCAGCCCGGTGACTGGCTACGAGCAGTACTTC	CASSPVTGYEQYF
many	TRBV7-8	-	TRBJ2-3	TGTGCCAGCAGCTTAGCGCCAGACCCAGATACGCAGTATTTT	CASSLAPDPDTQYF
many	TRBV4-1	-	TRBJ1-5	TGCGCCAGCAGCCAAGAGGGGGTGGGCAATCAGCCCCAGCATTTT	CASSQEGVGNQPQHF
few	TRBV11-2	-	TRBJ2-7	TGTGCCAGCAGCTTACGAGCGGGCGGCTTCGAGCAGTACTTC	CASSLRAGGFEQYF
-	TRBV27	-	TRBJ1-1	TGTGCCAGCAGTTCGCGACAGCATGAAGCTTTCTTT	CASSSRQHEAFF
many	TRBV9	-	TRBJ1-3	TGTGCCAGCAGCGTAGCAGACGGCTCTGGAAACACCATATATTTT	CASSVADGSGNTIYF
-	TRBV2	-	TRBJ1-2	TGTGCCAGCAGGTCCGGCTATGGCTACACCTTC	CASRSGYGYTF
many	TRBV4-3	-	TRBJ2-2	TGCGCCAGCAGCCAAGATAGCCGGACCGGGGAGCTGTTTTTT	CASSQDSRTGELFF
-	TRBV18	-	TRBJ2-7	TGTGCCAGCTCACAAAACCAGGTGGAGTACGAGCCGTACTTC	CASSQNQVEYEPYF
-	TRBV5-1	-	TRBJ2-7	TGCGCCAGCAGCACATTCTTTTCTGGGGGAGCGATATCCCACGAGCAGTACTTC	CASSTFFSGGAISHEQYF
-	TRBV7-9	TRBD2	TRBJ2-1	TGTGCCAGCAGCCTTGGGACTAGCGGGGGGTCCTACAATGAGCAGTTCTTC	CASSLGTSGGSYNEQFF
many	TRBV7-9	-	TRBJ2-2	TGTGCCAGCAGCTCCCCCCTGAACACCGGGGAGCTGTTTTTT	CASSSPLNTGELFF
many	TRBV6-6	-	TRBJ2-7	TGTGCCAGCAGTTACGAGGGCGGACCGTCCGGCGAGCAGTACTTC	CASSYEGGPSGEQYF
-	TRBV19	TRBD2	TRBJ2-1	TGTGCCAGTAGTATGGCTAGCGGGTCCTCCTACAATGAGCAGTTCTTC	CASSMASGSSYNEQFF
few	TRBV3-1	-	TRBJ1-1	TGTGCCAGCAGCCAAGCAACGCCACGGGGTAGAAACACTGAAGCTTTCTTT	CASSQATPRGRNTEAFF
many	TRBV12-3/TRBV12-4	-	TRBJ2-4	TGTGCCAGCAGTTTCGGTGAAAACATTCAGTACTTC	CASSFGENIQYF
-	TRBV10-1	-	TRBJ2-3	TGCGCCAGCAGTGAGTCGATCACTTCCGATACGCAGTATTTT	CASSESITSDTQYF
-	TRBV19	-	TRBJ1-4	TGTGCCAGTACCCCGTCCGGGGGGCTTTATGAAAAACTGTTTTTT	CASTPSGGLYEKLFF
-	TRBV29-1	TRBD1	TRBJ1-1	TGCAACGCGAAGCTGGGACAGTACACTGAGGCTTTCTTT	CNAKLGQYTEAFF
many	TRBV21-1	-	TRBJ2-3	TGTGCCAGCAGCGCTTTACCCCGGGACCCCTTCACAGATACGCAGTATTTT	CASSALPRDPFTDTQYF
-	TRBV20-1	TRBD1	TRBJ2-7	TGCAGTGCTAGTCTCCACCCATCCGACAGGGTCTACAATGAGCAGTACTTC	CSASLHPSDRVYNEQYF
-	TRBV4-3	-	TRBJ2-1	TGCGCCAGCAGCCAAGAAGTACGACCCCCCTGGAATGAGCAGTTCTTC	CASSQEVRPPWNEQFF
many	TRBV29-1	-	TRBJ2-2	TGCAGTGCAGGGTTTGACACCGGGGAGCTGTTTTTT	CSAGFDTGELFF
many	TRBV19	-	TRBJ1-5	TGTGCCAGTGAGACGGCAGGAATGGGTCAGCCCCAGCATTTT	CASETAGMGQPQHF
many	TRBV11-2	TRBD2	TRBJ2-5	TGTGCCAGCAGCGTAACTAGCGCCGAAGAGACCCAGTACTTC	CASSVTSAEETQYF